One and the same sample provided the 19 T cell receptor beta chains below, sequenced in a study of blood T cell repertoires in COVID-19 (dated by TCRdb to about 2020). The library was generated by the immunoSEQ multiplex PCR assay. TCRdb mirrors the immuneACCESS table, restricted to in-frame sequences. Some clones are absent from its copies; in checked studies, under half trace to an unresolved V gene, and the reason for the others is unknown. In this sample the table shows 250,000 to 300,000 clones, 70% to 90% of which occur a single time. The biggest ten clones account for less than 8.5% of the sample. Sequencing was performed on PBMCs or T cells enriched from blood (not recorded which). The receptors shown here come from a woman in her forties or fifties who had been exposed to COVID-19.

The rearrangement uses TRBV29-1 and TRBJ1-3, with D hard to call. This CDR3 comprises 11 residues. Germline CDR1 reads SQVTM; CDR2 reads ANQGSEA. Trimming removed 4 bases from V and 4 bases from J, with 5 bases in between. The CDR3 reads CSVGQGNTIYF. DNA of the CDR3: TGCAGCGTTGGGCAGGGAAACACCATATATTTT.

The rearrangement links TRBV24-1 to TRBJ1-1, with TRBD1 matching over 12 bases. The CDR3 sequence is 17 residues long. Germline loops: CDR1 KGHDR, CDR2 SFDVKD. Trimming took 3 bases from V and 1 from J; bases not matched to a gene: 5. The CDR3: CATSDPGTGGRNTEAFF. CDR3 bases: TGTGCCACCAGTGATCCCGGGACAGGGGGCAGGAACACTGAAGCTTTCTTT.

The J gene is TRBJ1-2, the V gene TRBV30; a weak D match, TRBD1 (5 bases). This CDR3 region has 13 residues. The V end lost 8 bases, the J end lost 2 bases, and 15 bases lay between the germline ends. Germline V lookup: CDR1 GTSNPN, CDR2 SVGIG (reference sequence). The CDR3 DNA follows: TGTGCCGAAGGGGTGGGAACAAACTATGGCTACACCTTC. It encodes CAEGVGTNYGYTF.

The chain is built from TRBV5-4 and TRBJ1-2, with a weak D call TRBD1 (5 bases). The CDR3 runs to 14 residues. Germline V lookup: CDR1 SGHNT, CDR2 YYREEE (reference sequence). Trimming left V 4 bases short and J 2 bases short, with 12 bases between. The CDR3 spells CASSPPGGNYGYTF. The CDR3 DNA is TGTGCCAGCAGCCCACCCGGGGGAAACTATGGCTACACCTTC.

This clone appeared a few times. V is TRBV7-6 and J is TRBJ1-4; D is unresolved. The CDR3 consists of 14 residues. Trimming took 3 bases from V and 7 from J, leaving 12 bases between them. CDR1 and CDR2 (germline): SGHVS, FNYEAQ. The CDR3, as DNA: TGTGCCAGCAGCTTGAACCCGGGTAGTGAAAAACTGTTTTTT. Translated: CASSLNPGSEKLFF.

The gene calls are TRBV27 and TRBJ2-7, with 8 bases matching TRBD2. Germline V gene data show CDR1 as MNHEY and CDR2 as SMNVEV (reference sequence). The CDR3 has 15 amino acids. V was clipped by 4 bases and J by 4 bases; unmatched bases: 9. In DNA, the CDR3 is TGTGCCAGCAGTTCACGGGGGGGCCTATCATACGAGCAGTACTTC. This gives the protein CASSSRGGLSYEQYF.

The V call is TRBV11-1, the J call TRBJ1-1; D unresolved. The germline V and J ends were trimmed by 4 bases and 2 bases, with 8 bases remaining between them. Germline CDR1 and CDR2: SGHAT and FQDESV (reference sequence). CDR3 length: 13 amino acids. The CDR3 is CASSWRVNTEAFF. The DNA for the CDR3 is TGTGCCAGCAGCTGGAGGGTAAACACTGAAGCTTTCTTT.

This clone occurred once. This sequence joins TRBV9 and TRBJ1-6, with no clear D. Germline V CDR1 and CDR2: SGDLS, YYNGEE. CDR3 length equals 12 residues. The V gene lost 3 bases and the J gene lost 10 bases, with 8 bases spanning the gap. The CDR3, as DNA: TGTGCCAGCAGCGCAGGAACCTCACCCCTCCACTTT. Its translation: CASSAGTSPLHF.

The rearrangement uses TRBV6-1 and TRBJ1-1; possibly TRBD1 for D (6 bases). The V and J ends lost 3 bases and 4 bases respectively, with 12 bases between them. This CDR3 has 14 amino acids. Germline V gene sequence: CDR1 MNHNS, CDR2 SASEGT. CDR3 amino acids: CASSDTGLSTEAFF. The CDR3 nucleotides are TGTGCCAGCAGTGACACAGGGCTGAGCACTGAAGCTTTCTTT.

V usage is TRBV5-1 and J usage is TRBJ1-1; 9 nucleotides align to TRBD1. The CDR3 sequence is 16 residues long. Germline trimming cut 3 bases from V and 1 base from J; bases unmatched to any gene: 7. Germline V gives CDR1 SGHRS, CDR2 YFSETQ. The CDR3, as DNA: TGCGCCAGCAGCTCCACAGGGGGCGGGGGGAACACTGAAGCTTTCTTT. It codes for CASSSTGGGGNTEAFF.

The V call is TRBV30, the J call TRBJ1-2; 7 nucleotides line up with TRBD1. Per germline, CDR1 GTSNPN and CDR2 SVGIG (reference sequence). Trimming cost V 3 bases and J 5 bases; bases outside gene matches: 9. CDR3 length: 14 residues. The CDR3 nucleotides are TGTGCCTGGAGCCCCGGACAGGCCGTGTATGGCTACACCTTC. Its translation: CAWSPGQAVYGYTF.

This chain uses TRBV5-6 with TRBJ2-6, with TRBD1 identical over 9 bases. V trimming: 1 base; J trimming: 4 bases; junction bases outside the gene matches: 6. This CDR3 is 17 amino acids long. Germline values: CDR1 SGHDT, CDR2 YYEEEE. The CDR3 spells CASSLKTGGRGANVLTF. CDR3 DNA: TGTGCCAGCAGCTTGAAGACAGGGGGAAGAGGGGCCAACGTCCTGACTTTC.

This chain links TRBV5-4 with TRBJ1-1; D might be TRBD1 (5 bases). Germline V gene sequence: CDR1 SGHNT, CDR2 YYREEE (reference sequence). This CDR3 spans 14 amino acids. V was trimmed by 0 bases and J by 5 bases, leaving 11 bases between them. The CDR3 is CASSLEGRGTEAFF. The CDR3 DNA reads TGTGCCAGCAGCTTGGAGGGGAGGGGAACTGAAGCTTTCTTT. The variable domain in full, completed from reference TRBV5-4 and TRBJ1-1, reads ETGVTQSPTHLIKTRGQQVTLRCSSQSGHNTVSWYQQALGQGPQFIFQYYREEENGRGNFPPRFSGLQFPNYSSELNVNALELDDSALYLCASSLEGRGTEAFFGQGTRLTVV.

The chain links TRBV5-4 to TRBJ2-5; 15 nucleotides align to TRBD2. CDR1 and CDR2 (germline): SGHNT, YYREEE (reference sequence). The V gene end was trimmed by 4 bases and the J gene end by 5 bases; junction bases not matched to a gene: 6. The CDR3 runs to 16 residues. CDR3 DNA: TGTGCCAGCAGCCCCGGACTAGCGGGGGGGCCGGAGACCCAGTACTTC. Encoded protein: CASSPGLAGGPETQYF.

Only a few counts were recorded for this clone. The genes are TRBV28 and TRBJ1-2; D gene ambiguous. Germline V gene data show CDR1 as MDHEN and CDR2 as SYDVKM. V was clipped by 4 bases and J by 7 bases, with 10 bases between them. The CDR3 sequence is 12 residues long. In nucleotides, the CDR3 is TGTGCCAGCAGTTGGCCCGGAGGTGGCTACACCTTC. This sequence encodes CASSWPGGGYTF.

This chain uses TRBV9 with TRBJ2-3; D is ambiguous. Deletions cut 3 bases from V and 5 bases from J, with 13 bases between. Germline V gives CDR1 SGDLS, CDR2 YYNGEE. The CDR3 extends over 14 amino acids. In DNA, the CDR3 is TGTGCCAGCAGCGGAGAGGCCCGATTAGATACGCAGTATTTT. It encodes CASSGEARLDTQYF.

The chain's CDR3 is CASRPGERGQETQYF. DNA of the CDR3: TGTGCCAGCAGGCCCGGGGAGCGGGGCCAAGAGACCCAGTACTTC. This chain connects TRBV6-1 to TRBJ2-5; TRBD2 aligns across 7 bases. The CDR3 contains 15 residues. Unmatched junction bases numbered 8, after V lost 6 bases and J lost 1 base. The germline gives CDR1 MNHNS, CDR2 SASEGT.

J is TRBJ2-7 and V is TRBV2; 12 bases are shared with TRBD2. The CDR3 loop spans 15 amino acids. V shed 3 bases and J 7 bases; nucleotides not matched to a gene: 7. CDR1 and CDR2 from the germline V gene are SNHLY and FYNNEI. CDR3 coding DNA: TGTGCCAGCAGTGAGGCTAGCGGGGGGGCCGGGGAGCAGTACTTC. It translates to CASSEASGGAGEQYF.

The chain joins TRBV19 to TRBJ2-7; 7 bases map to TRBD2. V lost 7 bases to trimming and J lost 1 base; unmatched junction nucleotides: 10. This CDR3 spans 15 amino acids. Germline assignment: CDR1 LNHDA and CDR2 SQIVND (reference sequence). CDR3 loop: CASKVQGGGSYEQYF. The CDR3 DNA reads TGTGCCAGTAAAGTCCAAGGCGGGGGATCCTACGAGCAGTACTTC. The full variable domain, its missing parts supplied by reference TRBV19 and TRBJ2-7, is DGGITQSPKYLFRKEGQNVTLSCEQNLNHDAMYWYRQDPGQGLRLIYYSQIVNDFQKGDIAEGYSVSREKKESFPLTVTSAQKNPTAFYLCASKVQGGGSYEQYFGPGTRLTVT.